Listed here are 5 T cell receptor beta chains from one sample, sequenced in a study of blood T cell repertoires in COVID-19. Libraries were prepared by immunoSEQ multiplex PCR; TCRdb keeps only in-frame clonotypes and omits some of them. The table shows around 230,000 clones, with roughly four fifths occurring only once. The material sequenced was PBMCs or T cells enriched from blood (not recorded which). The receptor set was obtained from a man in his forties who had recovered from COVID-19.

V gene TRBV7-3 combines with J gene TRBJ2-3, with 9 bases matching TRBD2. The CDR3 covers 16 residues. V shed 5 bases, J shed 4 bases, and the junction held 10 bases outside the gene matches. Germline lookup yields CDR1 SGHTA and CDR2 FQGTGA. The CDR3 DNA is TGTGCCAGCAGCGGTCAGCGGGGGGCAGTGGCAGATACGCAGTATTTT. Protein sequence: CASSGQRGAVADTQYF.

The V and J genes are TRBV5-6 and TRBJ2-3, with D uncertain. Per the germline V gene, CDR1 is SGHDT and CDR2 is YYEEEE. V was pared by 4 bases and J by 3 bases, with 6 bases between. This CDR3 is built from 12 residues. The CDR3 reads CASSPSTDTQYF. CDR3 sequence (DNA): TGTGCCAGCAGCCCCTCTACAGATACGCAGTATTTT.

Concerning this clone itself: The same CDR3 also results from other DNA sequences found in this sample. This chain connects TRBV18 to TRBJ1-4; TRBD1 might be the D (6 bases). Trimming removed 6 bases at V and 0 bases at J, with 11 bases between. The V gene's germline CDR1 is KGHSH and CDR2 LQKENI. This CDR3 has 15 amino acids. The CDR3, as DNA: TGTGCCAGCTCGCCGGACAGTGCAACTAATGAAAAACTGTTTTTT. The encoded protein is CASSPDSATNEKLFF.

For the CDR3, the DNA is TGTGCCAGCAGCATGGCGGGACGGACGATTTATGGCTACACCTTC. Amino acids: CASSMAGRTIYGYTF. The rearrangement uses TRBV6-5 and TRBJ1-2, with D perhaps TRBD1 (5 bases). Germline V CDR1 and CDR2: MNHEY, SVGAGI. The CDR3 consists of 15 residues. V was clipped by 6 bases and J by 5 bases, with 19 bases between them.

The chain recombines TRBV30 with TRBJ2-7, with 10 bases fitting TRBD1. Germline trimming cut 5 bases from V and 6 bases from J; bases unmatched to any gene: 4. Germline V CDR1 and CDR2: GTSNPN, SVGIG (reference sequence). CDR3 length: 12 residues. CDR3 sequence: CAWAGTGAEQYF. CDR3 bases: TGTGCCTGGGCTGGGACAGGGGCCGAGCAGTACTTC.